This T cell receptor beta chain is from a study of T cell changes during pregnancy in multiple sclerosis. Germline CDR1 reads SGHAT; CDR2 reads FQNNGV. The CDR3 covers 16 residues. The V and J ends lost 3 bases and 0 bases respectively, with 14 bases between them. Generated by immunoSEQ multiplex PCR, the TCRdb table keeps only in-frame clones and is missing some. The table records tens of thousands of clones, approximately 93% of them present only once. This clone was counted once. This receptor was taken from a female donor with multiple sclerosis, enrolled in a pregnancy study. The sample here was CD8+ T cells from peripheral blood mononuclear cells, taken in the second trimester of pregnancy. The chain is built from TRBV11-2 and TRBJ2-5; D gene ambiguous. The CDR3 bases are TGTGCCAGCAGCTTCGGCGGCATCTGGTACCAAGAGACCCAGTACTTC. This sequence encodes CASSFGGIWYQETQYF.